The clone carrying this T cell receptor (beta chain) has a single count. Antigen specificity is unknown. A read error is possible here, since a much larger clone lies one base away. This entry is derived from a study of T cells in Graves' hyperthyroidism and ophthalmopathy. The germline V gene has CDR1 KGHDR and CDR2 SFDVKD. This CDR3 is 16 amino acids long. What was amplified from RNA transcripts were TCR beta CDR3 regions. Researchers ran a first-round RT-PCR on the TCR CDR3 using the HTBI primer set. TCRdb reprocessed the multiplex PCR reads via MiXCR and lists one record per CDR3 protein. Among some 620,000 distinct CDR3 sequences listed, under 20% were seen once. Stable Graves' hyperthyroidism meant no ophthalmopathy progression within 18 months. Patients showing uncontrolled infection, other autoimmune disease, pregnancy or lactation were ineligible. General observations from the study: Peripheral blood also featured most of the thyroid clonotypes expanded above 0.001. A model built on 13 V-J features separated ophthalmopathy from stable hyperthyroidism.

Sequencing was performed on blood. V and J are TRBV24-1 and TRBJ2-1, with a possible D match to TRBD2 (6 bases). The J call may not be correct, given that the DNA end is closer to TRBJ2-7. The TCR sequence derives from a woman aged 25 to 39 with Graves' hyperthyroidism. CDR3 DNA sequence: TGTGCCACCAGTGACGCTCGGGCGGGGAAGGGCAATGAGCAGTACTTC. Translating gives CATSDARAGKGNEQYF.